The source of this T cell receptor (beta chain) is a study of prognosis after radiotherapy for stage I lung cancer. About the research overall: The period between 2018 and January 2019 saw the enrollment of stage I non-small cell lung cancer patients. The tumor was squamous cell carcinoma for over five patients; for some eleven, it was adenocarcinoma.

CT and PET/CT showed node-negative disease in all patients, who had no prior chemotherapy, radiotherapy or other malignancies. Germline V CDR1 and CDR2: DFQATT, SNEGSKA (reference sequence). V lost 6 bases and J lost 11; bases outside the gene matches: 5. This CDR3 is 10 amino acids long. Amplification of TCR beta CDR3 from genomic DNA used two-round multiplex PCR. Specific primers for each TRBV and TRBJ gene were what first-round PCR used. Each CDR3 protein is one row after TCRdb ran MiXCR on the multiplex PCR reads. The sample holds 15,000 to 20,000 distinct CDR3 sequences, about 50% seen once. This clonotype has at least ten counts.

The chain has TRBV20-1 and TRBJ1-1, with 8 positions matching TRBD1. The sample consisted of PBMCs, taken before or after stereotactic body radiation therapy (not recorded which). The sequence was obtained from a donor at least 50 years old with non-small cell lung cancer. The CDR3 nucleotides read TGCAGTGCCGGACAGGGCGTGGCTTTCTTT. As protein: CSAGQGVAFF.